These 5 T cell receptor beta chains were sequenced from one sample in a study of blood T cell repertoires in COVID-19. Data came from immunoSEQ multiplex PCR; TCRdb stores just in-frame clones and leaves some out. The repertoire holds about 92,000 clones, with approximately 85% as singletons. Input material: peripheral blood. The receptor source for this set is a human donor in a cohort sampled during active COVID-19.

This clone turned up a few times. The CDR3 spells CASSRSEITDGYTF. The DNA of the CDR3 is TGTGCCAGCAGCCGTTCCGAGATCACAGATGGCTACACCTTC. This chain uses TRBV4-2 with TRBJ1-2; D ambiguous. Between the trimmed V and J ends, which lost 4 bases and 6 bases, there was a span of 15 bases. This CDR3 contains 14 residues. CDR1 is LGHNA and CDR2 is YNFKEQ in the germline V gene.

Concerning this clone itself: Other DNA variants within this sample encode the same CDR3. The chain uses TRBV5-1 and TRBJ1-2; D unresolved. Germline assignment: CDR1 SGHRS and CDR2 YFSETQ. CDR3 length: 13 residues. Trimming left V 0 bases short and J 5 bases short, with 8 bases between. CDR3 loop: CASSLGQDYGYTF. For the CDR3, the DNA is TGCGCCAGCAGCTTGGGGCAGGATTATGGCTACACCTTC.

The table lists this clone with a few counts. The V and J genes are TRBV6-5 and TRBJ2-7; the match to TRBD1 covers 7 bases. The germline gives CDR1 MNHEY, CDR2 SVGAGI. The CDR3 extends over 15 amino acids. Unmatched junction bases numbered 5, after V lost 0 bases and J lost 3 bases. The CDR3: CASSYSSGGNYEQYF. In nucleotides, the CDR3 is TGTGCCAGCAGTTACTCTTCAGGGGGAAACTACGAGCAGTACTTC.

This chain joins TRBV15 and TRBJ1-6; perhaps TRBD1 as D (5 bases). The V gene lost 0 bases and the J gene lost 2 bases, with 11 bases spanning the gap. The CDR3 contains 17 residues. CDR1 and CDR2 from the germline V gene are LNHNV and YYDKDF (reference sequence). The CDR3 spells CATSRDGTSAYNSPLHF. The CDR3 bases are TGTGCCACCAGCAGAGATGGGACTTCAGCCTATAATTCACCCCTCCACTTT.

The chain is built from TRBV19 and TRBJ2-7, with D possibly being TRBD1 (6 bases). Germline V lookup: CDR1 LNHDA, CDR2 SQIVND (reference sequence). With 6 bases removed from V and 2 bases from J, the gap between germline ends came to 14 bases. The CDR3 is made up of 14 amino acids. DNA of the CDR3: TGTGCCAGTAGCACAATAGCAGGGGCCTACGAGCAGTACTTC. It codes for CASSTIAGAYEQYF.